The present T cell receptor (beta chain) was sequenced within a study of T cells in Graves' hyperthyroidism and ophthalmopathy. In this sample, this clonotype turned up a few times. RNA transcripts provided the source from which TCR beta CDR3 regions were amplified. TCR CDR3 underwent first-round RT-PCR with the HTBI primer set. One entry per CDR3 protein results from TCRdb running MiXCR on the multiplex PCR reads. The sample has about 580,000 distinct CDR3 sequences, about half seen once. Trimming removed 1 base at V and 5 bases at J, with 11 bases between. CDR3 size: 13 residues. Per germline, CDR1 GTSNPN and CDR2 SVGIG (reference sequence).

The receptor comes from a woman aged 18-29 years with Graves' hyperthyroidism. Input material: peripheral blood or thyroid tissue (not recorded which). The chain links TRBV30 to TRBJ2-5; no firm D call. CDR3 loop: CAWSATYLETQYF. Here the CDR3 DNA reads TGTGCCTGGAGTGCCACCTACTTGGAGACCCAGTACTTC.